The 20 T cell receptor beta chains below all came from one sample that was sequenced in a study of blood T cell repertoires in COVID-19. Profiling relied on immunoSEQ multiplex PCR, and the TCRdb table lists in-frame clones only, not all of them. The table shows approximately 170,000 clones, with about 81% occurring only once. The sample taken for sequencing was peripheral blood. All receptors derive from a man in his sixties with active or convalescent COVID-19.

A remark on this clone: A read error is possible here, since a much larger clone lies one base away. Other DNA sequences in this sample translate to the same CDR3. The CDR3 nucleotides are TGTGCCAGCGTTTTCGGGGGAGAAGGGGGCGGGAGGGGAAACACCGGGGAGCTGTTTTTT. It translates to CASVFGGEGGGRGNTGELFF. This chain joins TRBV2 and TRBJ2-2; 9 bases align to TRBD2. Losses at the gene ends were 8 bases for V and 2 bases for J; bases not matched to a gene: 21. CDR1 and CDR2 (germline): SNHLY, FYNNEI. The CDR3 has 20 amino acids.

V usage is TRBV5-1 and J usage is TRBJ2-2; unclear D gene. Trimming took 2 bases from V and 1 from J, leaving 6 bases between them. CDR3 size: 14 residues. From germline, CDR1 is SGHRS and CDR2 YFSETQ. The CDR3 DNA reads as TGCGCCAGCAGCTTCTCCGTGAACACCGGGGAGCTGTTTTTT. As protein: CASSFSVNTGELFF.

This chain joins TRBV10-3 and TRBJ2-3; TRBD2 aligns across 11 bases. The CDR3 covers 16 residues. The V and J ends lost 10 bases and 4 bases, in that order; junction bases with no gene match: 13. Germline V CDR1 and CDR2: ENHRY, SYGVKD. The DNA of the CDR3 is TGTGCCACCCTGGGAAGTAGCGGGAGGGCCCCAGATACGCAGTATTTT. Its protein is CATLGSSGRAPDTQYF.

V and J are TRBV28 and TRBJ1-1; D is perhaps TRBD1 (6 bases). CDR1 and CDR2 from the germline V gene are MDHEN and SYDVKM. This CDR3 has 15 amino acids. Trimming left V 3 bases short and J 1 base short, with 12 bases between. CDR3 amino acids: CASSFDGGRNTEAFF. CDR3 nucleotide sequence: TGTGCCAGCAGTTTTGACGGGGGGCGGAACACTGAAGCTTTCTTT.

The rearrangement links TRBV2 to TRBJ2-5, with 8 bases that match TRBD2. From germline, CDR1 is SNHLY and CDR2 FYNNEI. The length of the CDR3 is 15 residues. J gave up 1 base and V 3 bases, and 4 bases lay outside the gene matches. The CDR3 nucleotides read TGTGCCAGCAGTGACCGGGGGGGCAGCCAAGAGACCCAGTACTTC. This sequence encodes CASSDRGGSQETQYF.

The chain employs TRBV3-1 (or the pseudogene TRBV3-2) and TRBJ2-1; 11 bases match TRBD1. The ends lost 4 bases at V and 3 bases at J; junction bases unmatched: 8. The germline V gene has CDR1 LGHDT and CDR2 YNNKEL (reference sequence). The CDR3 sequence is 17 residues long. CDR3 region: CASSPTTGTGGYNEQFF. The CDR3 DNA is TGTGCCAGCAGCCCCACCACCGGGACAGGGGGCTACAATGAGCAGTTCTTC.

The chain uses TRBV19 and TRBJ1-1; 9 bases fit TRBD1. The CDR3 spans 15 residues. V was clipped by 6 bases and J by 4 bases; unmatched bases: 9. Per germline, CDR1 LNHDA and CDR2 SQIVND (reference sequence). The CDR3 sequence: CASRPQGARSTEAFF. The CDR3 nucleotides read TGTGCCAGTAGGCCACAGGGGGCGCGAAGCACTGAAGCTTTCTTT.

The chain employs TRBV28 and TRBJ2-2, with 11 nucleotides matching TRBD1. V dropped 7 bases and J dropped 5; count of bases not matched to a gene: 9. Germline-derived CDR1 and CDR2 are MDHEN and SYDVKM. This CDR3 has 16 amino acids. CDR3 residues: CASTEGDRGVTGELFF. DNA of the CDR3: TGTGCCAGCACCGAAGGGGACAGGGGGGTAACCGGGGAGCTGTTTTTT.

The chain combines TRBV5-7 with TRBJ1-5, with D possibly matching TRBD1 (5 bases). TRBV5-7 carries the ORF label, with uncertain function. The CDR3 has 14 residues. Trimming took 3 bases from V and 0 from J, leaving 7 bases between them. CDR3 amino acids: CASSSRVSNQPQHF. The CDR3, as DNA: TGTGCCAGCAGCTCCAGGGTTAGCAATCAGCCCCAGCATTTT.

This chain joins TRBV6-5 and TRBJ2-7; 9 nucleotides align to TRBD1. The CDR3 length is 15 residues. From germline, CDR1 is MNHEY and CDR2 SVGAGI. J was trimmed by 6 bases and V by 2 bases; bases with no gene match: 8. CDR3 coding DNA: TGTGCCAGCAGTTACACCAAAGGACAGGGGTTCGAGCAGTACTTC. Translation: CASSYTKGQGFEQYF.

The table lists this clone with a few counts. CDR3: CASNPPESYEQYF. As DNA, the CDR3 is TGTGCCAGCAACCCGCCAGAATCCTACGAGCAGTACTTC. J is TRBJ2-7 and V is TRBV6-6; no definite D call. Germline V lookup: CDR1 MNHNY, CDR2 SVGAGI (reference sequence). This CDR3 has 13 amino acids. V was shortened by 7 bases and J by 1 base, with 11 bases between the two germline ends.

J is TRBJ1-4 and V is TRBV3-1 (or the pseudogene TRBV3-2); TRBD1 might be the D (6 bases). Germline V lookup: CDR1 LGHDT, CDR2 YNNKEL (reference sequence). This CDR3 region has 16 residues. Trimming took off 6 bases at V and 7 bases at J, with 21 bases between the two ends. Here the CDR3 reads CASSSTSRGFGEKLFF. CDR3 nucleotides: TGTGCCAGCAGTTCAACCTCCAGGGGATTTGGTGAAAAACTGTTTTTT.

The chain carries TRBV9 and TRBJ2-1, with D possibly being TRBD1 (6 bases). Trimming took 10 bases from V and 6 from J, leaving 20 bases between them. Germline CDR1 and CDR2: SGDLS and YYNGEE. The CDR3 covers 14 residues. The CDR3 spells CAGLGRQAFNEQFF. The CDR3 coding sequence is TGTGCCGGCCTCGGTAGACAGGCATTCAATGAGCAGTTCTTC.

The V gene is TRBV5-5, the J gene TRBJ2-1, with D tentatively TRBD2 (6 bases). Trimming removed 0 bases from V and 4 bases from J, with 20 bases in between. Germline V gene lookup returns CDR1 SGHKS and CDR2 YYEKEE (reference sequence). CDR3 size: 18 residues. CDR3 residues: CASSLGPFLRGFYNEQFF. In nucleotides, the CDR3 is TGTGCCAGCAGCTTGGGGCCCTTTCTTCGGGGGTTTTACAATGAGCAGTTCTTC.

V and J are TRBV7-9 and TRBJ2-3, with TRBD2 matching 16 bases. The CDR3 loop spans 17 amino acids. Germline loops: CDR1 SEHNR, CDR2 FQNEAQ (reference sequence). J lost 4 bases, V lost 5 bases, and 6 bases had no gene match. The CDR3 DNA reads TGTGCCAGCAGCCCCGGGACTAGCGGGAGGGTGGCAGATACGCAGTATTTT. It yields the protein CASSPGTSGRVADTQYF. Looking up the rest from reference TRBV7-9 and TRBJ2-3 gives the full variable domain: DTGVSQNPRHKITKRGQNVTFRCDPISEHNRLYWYRQTLGQGPEFLTYFQNEAQLEKSRLLSDRFSAERPKGSFSTLEIQRTEQGDSAMYLCASSPGTSGRVADTQYFGPGTRLTVL.

The V call is TRBV5-1, the J call TRBJ1-2, with 7 bases lining up with TRBD1. Per the germline V gene, CDR1 is SGHRS and CDR2 is YFSETQ. CDR3 length: 15 residues. J gave up 0 bases and V 6 bases, and 8 bases lay outside the gene matches. The CDR3 coding sequence is TGCGCCAGCACCGATCCAACAGGGGCTAACTATGGCTACACCTTC. It yields the protein CASTDPTGANYGYTF.

This clone was recorded a few times. This rearrangement joins TRBV6-6 to TRBJ2-1; TRBD2 is a possible D gene (5 bases). This CDR3 has 11 residues. Per germline, CDR1 MNHNY and CDR2 SVGAGI (reference sequence). Trimming removed 2 bases at V and 15 bases at J, with 11 bases between. CDR3 residues: CASSYAGELFF. The CDR3 DNA reads as TGTGCCAGCAGTTACGCCGGGGAGTTGTTCTTC.

The J gene is TRBJ1-5, the V gene TRBV28; D unclear. The length of the CDR3 is 16 residues. CDR1 is MDHEN, CDR2 SYDVKM, per germline. The V end lost 7 bases, the J end lost 2 bases, and 18 bases lay between the germline ends. The DNA for the CDR3 is TGTGCCAGCACCGAAGGTCCGGGGAGTGGCAATCAGCCCCAGCATTTT. It specifies CASTEGPGSGNQPQHF.

The chain couples TRBV5-6 to TRBJ1-3, with TRBD1 identical over 7 bases. Looked up from germline, CDR1 is SGHDT and CDR2 is YYEEEE. V was pared by 2 bases and J by 3 bases, with 5 bases of the junction left unmatched. This CDR3 is built from 15 residues. As DNA, the CDR3 is TGTGCCAGCAGCTTTGGGAGGACAGGTGGAAACACCATATATTTT. This translates into CASSFGRTGGNTIYF.

The genes are TRBV19 and TRBJ2-3; 8 nucleotides match TRBD2. Germline CDR1 reads LNHDA; CDR2 reads SQIVND (reference sequence). The V gene end was trimmed by 5 bases and the J gene end by 2 bases; junction bases not matched to a gene: 9. This CDR3 contains 16 residues. For the CDR3, the DNA is TGTGCCAGTAGTGGGGCTAGCGGGTTCAACACAGATACGCAGTATTTT. Translated: CASSGASGFNTDTQYF.